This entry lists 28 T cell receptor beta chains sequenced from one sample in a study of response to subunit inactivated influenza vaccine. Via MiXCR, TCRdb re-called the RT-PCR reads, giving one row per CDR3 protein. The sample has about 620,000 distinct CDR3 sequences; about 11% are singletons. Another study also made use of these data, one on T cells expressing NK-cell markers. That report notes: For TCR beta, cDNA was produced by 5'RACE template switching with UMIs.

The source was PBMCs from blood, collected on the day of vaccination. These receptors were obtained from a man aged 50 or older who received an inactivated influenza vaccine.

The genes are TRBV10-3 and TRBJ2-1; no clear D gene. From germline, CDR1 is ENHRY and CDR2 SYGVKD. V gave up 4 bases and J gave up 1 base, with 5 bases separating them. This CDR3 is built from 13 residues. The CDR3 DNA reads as TGTGCCATCAGTGTGGAGTCCTACAATGAGCAGTTCTTC. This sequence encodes CAISVESYNEQFF.

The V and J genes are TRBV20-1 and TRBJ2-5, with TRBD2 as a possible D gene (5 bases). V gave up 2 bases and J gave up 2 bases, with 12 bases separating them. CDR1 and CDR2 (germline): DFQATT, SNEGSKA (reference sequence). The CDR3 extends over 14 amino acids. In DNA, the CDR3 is TGCAGTGCTAGATCCCTGCGGGTACAAGAGACCCAGTACTTC. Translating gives CSARSLRVQETQYF.

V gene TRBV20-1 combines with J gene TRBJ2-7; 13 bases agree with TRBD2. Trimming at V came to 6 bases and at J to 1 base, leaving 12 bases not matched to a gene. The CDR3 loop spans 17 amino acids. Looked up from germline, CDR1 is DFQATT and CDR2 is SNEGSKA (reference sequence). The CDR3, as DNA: TGCAGTGCAGTGGGACTAGCGGGGCGTAAACCGTCCTACGAGCAGTACTTC. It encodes CSAVGLAGRKPSYEQYF.

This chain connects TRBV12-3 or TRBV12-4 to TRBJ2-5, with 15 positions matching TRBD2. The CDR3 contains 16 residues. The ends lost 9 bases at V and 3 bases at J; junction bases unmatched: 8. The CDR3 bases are TGTGCCAGTTATAAGGGACTAGCGGGAGGAAAAGAGACCCAGTACTTC. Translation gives CASYKGLAGGKETQYF.

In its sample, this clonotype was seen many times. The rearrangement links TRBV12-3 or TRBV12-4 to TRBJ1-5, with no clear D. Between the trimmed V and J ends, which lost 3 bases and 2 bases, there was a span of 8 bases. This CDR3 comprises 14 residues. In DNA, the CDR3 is TGTGCCAGCAGTTTCTCGGGAGGCAATCAGCCCCAGCATTTT. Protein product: CASSFSGGNQPQHF.

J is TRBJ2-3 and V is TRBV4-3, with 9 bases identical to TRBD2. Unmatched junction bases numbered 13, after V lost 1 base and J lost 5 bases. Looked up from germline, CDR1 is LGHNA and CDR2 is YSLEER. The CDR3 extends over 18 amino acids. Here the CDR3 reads CASSQAPSFGGRVDTQYF. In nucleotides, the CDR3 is TGCGCCAGCAGCCAAGCCCCCTCTTTCGGCGGGAGGGTAGATACGCAGTATTTT.

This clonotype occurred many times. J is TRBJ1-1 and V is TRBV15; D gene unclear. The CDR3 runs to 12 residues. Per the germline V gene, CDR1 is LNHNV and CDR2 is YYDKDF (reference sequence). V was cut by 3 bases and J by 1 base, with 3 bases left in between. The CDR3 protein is CATSRENTEAFF. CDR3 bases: TGTGCCACCAGCAGGGAGAACACTGAAGCTTTCTTT.

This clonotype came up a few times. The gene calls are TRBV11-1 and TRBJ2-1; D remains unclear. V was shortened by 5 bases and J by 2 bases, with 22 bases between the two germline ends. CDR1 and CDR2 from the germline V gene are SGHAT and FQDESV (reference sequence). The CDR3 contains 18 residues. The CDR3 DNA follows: TGTGCCAGCAGCCCCCTGGGCCCTCTCTCAAGGGCCTACAATGAGCAGTTCTTC. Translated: CASSPLGPLSRAYNEQFF.

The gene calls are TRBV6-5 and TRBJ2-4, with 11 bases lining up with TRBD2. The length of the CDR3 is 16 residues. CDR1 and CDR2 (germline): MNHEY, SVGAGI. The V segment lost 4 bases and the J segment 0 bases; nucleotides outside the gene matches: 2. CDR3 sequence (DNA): TGTGCCAGCAGTTCTGGACTAGCGGGAGCCAAAAACATTCAGTACTTC. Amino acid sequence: CASSSGLAGAKNIQYF.

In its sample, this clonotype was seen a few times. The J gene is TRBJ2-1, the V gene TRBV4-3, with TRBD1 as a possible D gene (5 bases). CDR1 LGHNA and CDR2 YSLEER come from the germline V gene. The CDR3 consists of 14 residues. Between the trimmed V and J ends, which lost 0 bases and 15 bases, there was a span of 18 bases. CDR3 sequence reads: CASSQDSQWGQRFF. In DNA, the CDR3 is TGCGCCAGCAGCCAAGATTCCCAATGGGGCCAAAGGTTCTTC.

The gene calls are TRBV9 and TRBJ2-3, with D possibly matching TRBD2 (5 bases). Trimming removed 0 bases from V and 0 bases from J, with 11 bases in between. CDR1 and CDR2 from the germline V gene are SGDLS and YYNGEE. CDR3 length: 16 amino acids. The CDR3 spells CASSVEGGPSTDTQYF. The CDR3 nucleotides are TGTGCCAGCAGCGTAGAAGGCGGGCCGAGCACAGATACGCAGTATTTT.

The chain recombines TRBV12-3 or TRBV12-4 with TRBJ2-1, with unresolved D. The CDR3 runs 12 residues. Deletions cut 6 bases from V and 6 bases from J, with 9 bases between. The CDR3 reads CASRLGTNEQFF. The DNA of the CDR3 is TGTGCCAGCAGACTGGGAACCAATGAGCAGTTCTTC.

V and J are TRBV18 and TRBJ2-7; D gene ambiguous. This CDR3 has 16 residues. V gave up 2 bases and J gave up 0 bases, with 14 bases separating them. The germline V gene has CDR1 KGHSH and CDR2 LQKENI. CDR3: CASSPTKRVSSYEQYF. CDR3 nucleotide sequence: TGTGCCAGCTCACCAACGAAAAGGGTTAGCTCCTACGAGCAGTACTTC.

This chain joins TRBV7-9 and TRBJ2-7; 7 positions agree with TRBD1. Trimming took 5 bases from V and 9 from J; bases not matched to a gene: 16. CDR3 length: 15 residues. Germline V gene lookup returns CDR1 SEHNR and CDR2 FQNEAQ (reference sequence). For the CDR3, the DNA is TGTGCCAGCAGCCCGGGACAGACGGATATGTGGCGGCAGTACTTC. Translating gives CASSPGQTDMWRQYF.

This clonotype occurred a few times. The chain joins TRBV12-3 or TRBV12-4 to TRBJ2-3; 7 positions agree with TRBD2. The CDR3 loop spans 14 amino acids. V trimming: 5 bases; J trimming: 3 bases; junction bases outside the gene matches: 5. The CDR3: CASSRWEGTDTQYF. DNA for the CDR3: TGTGCCAGCAGTCGATGGGAGGGGACAGATACGCAGTATTTT.

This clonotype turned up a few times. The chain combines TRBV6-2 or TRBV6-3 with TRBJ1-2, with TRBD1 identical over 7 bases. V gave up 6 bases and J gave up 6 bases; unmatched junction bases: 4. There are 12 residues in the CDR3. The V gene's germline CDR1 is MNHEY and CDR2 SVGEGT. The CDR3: CASRTGLNGYTF. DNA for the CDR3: TGTGCCAGCAGGACAGGGTTGAATGGCTACACCTTC.

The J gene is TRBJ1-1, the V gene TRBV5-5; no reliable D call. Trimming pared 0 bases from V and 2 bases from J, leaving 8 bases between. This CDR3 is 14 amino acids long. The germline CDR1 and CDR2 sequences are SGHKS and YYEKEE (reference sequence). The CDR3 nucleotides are TGTGCCAGCAGCTTGGACGCCTACAACACTGAAGCTTTCTTT. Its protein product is CASSLDAYNTEAFF.

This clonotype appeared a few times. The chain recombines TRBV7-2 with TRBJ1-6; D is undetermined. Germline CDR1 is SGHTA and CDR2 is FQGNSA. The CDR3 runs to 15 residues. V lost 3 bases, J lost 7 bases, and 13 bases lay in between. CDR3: CASSFAGVGNSPLHF. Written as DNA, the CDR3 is TGTGCCAGCAGCTTCGCGGGAGTGGGGAATTCACCCCTCCACTTT.

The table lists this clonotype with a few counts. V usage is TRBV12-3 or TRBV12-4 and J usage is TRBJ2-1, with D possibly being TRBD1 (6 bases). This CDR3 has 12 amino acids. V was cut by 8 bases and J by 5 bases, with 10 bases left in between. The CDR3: CASRQANNEQFF. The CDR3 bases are TGTGCCAGCCGACAGGCTAACAATGAGCAGTTCTTC.

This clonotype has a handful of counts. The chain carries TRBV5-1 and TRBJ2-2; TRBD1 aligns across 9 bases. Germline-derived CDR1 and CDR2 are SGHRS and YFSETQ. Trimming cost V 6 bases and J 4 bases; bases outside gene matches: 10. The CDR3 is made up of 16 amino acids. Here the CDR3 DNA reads TGCGCCAGCACCGGCCGTGAGACAGGGGGCACCGGGGAGCTGTTTTTT. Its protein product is CASTGRETGGTGELFF.

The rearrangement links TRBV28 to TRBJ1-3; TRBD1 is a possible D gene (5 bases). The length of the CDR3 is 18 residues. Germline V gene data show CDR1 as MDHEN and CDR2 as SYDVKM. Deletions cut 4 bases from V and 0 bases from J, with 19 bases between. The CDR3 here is CASSSFLLTASSGNTIYF. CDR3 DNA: TGTGCCAGCAGTTCCTTCCTCCTGACAGCGAGCTCTGGAAACACCATATATTTT.

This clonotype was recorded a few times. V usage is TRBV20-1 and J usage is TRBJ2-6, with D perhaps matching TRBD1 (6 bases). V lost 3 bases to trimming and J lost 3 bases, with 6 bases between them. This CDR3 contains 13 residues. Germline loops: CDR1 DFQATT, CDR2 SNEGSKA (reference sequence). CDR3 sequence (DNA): TGCAGTGCTAGGGACAGTGGGGCCAACGTCCTGACTTTC. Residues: CSARDSGANVLTF.

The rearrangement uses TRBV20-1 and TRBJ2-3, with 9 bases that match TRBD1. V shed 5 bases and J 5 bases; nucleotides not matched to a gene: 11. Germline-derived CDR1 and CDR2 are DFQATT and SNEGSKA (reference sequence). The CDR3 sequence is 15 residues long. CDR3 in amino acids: CSALARDRAVDTQYF. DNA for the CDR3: TGCAGTGCTCTCGCCCGGGACAGGGCAGTAGATACGCAGTATTTT.

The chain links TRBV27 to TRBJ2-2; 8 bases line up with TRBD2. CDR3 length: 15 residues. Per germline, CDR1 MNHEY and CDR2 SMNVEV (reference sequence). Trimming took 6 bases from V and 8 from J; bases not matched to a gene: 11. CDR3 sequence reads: CASSRTSPPRGELFF. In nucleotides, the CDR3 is TGTGCCAGCAGCCGGACTAGCCCGCCCCGGGGGGAGCTGTTTTTT.

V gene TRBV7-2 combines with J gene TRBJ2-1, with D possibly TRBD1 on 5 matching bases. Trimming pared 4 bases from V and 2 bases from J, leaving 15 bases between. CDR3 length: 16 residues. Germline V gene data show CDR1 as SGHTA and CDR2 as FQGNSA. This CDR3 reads CASSSRRGRAYNEQFF. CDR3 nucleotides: TGTGCCAGCAGCTCCCGTAGGGGAAGAGCCTACAATGAGCAGTTCTTC.

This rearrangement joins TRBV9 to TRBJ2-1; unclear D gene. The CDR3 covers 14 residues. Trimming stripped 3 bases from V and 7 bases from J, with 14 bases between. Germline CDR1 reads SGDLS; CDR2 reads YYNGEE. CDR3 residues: CASSGLSRSNEQFF. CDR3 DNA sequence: TGTGCCAGCAGCGGGCTATCGAGGTCAAATGAGCAGTTCTTC.

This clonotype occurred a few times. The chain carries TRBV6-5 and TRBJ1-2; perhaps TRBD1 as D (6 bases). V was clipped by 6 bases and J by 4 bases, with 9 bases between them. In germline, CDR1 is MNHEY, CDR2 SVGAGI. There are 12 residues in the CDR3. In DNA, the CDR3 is TGTGCCAGCAGCAGGGGTTCCTATGGCTACACCTTC. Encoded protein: CASSRGSYGYTF.

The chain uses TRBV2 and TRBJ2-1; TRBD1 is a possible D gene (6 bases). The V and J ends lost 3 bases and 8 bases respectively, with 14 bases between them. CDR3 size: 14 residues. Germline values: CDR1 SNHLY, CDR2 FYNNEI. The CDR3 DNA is TGTGCCAGCAGTGAGACTTACAGGGTGGATGAGCAGTTCTTC. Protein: CASSETYRVDEQFF.